The rows below give T cell receptor beta chains drawn from one sample of a study of human T cells and chemical hapten exposure. TCRdb redid the calling of the RACE reads with MiXCR, one entry per CDR3 protein. Here the sample spans over 70,000 distinct CDR3 sequences, about a tenth being singletons. This material consisted of whole blood, taken in connection with sensitization to the hapten diphenylcyclopropenone (DPC). The receptors here all came from a woman aged 25 to 39 with alopecia areata. Some clones in this sample may be carry-over from other donors' samples. Both conserved end residues are part of each CDR3. A D gene is named only where the DNA matches it firmly. A clone size is listed for some rows: how often the clone was seen (once, few, many), or a class if it is expanded.

j_call clone_size v_call d_call cdr3_aa cdr3_nt
TRBJ1-5 - TRBV5-1 - CASSLRDGQPQHF TGCGCCAGCAGCTTGCGGGATGGACAGCCCCAGCATTTT
TRBJ2-7 - TRBV19 - CASNPRPTYEQYF TGTGCCAGTAATCCGAGACCTACCTACGAGCAGTACTTC
TRBJ1-6 many TRBV6-1 - CASSDVAPLHF TGTGCCAGCAGTGATGTTGCACCCCTCCACTTT
TRBJ1-5 many TRBV2 - CASTQDRPTINQPQHF TGTGCCAGCACCCAGGACAGACCTACAATCAATCAGCCCCAGCATTTT
TRBJ1-5 - TRBV10-1 - CASSEVTNQPQHF TGCGCCAGCAGTGAAGTAACCAATCAGCCCCAGCATTTT
TRBJ2-1 many TRBV10-3 - CAISRSGHNEQFF TGTGCCATCAGTAGGTCAGGGCACAATGAGCAGTTCTTC
TRBJ2-2 - TRBV29-1 - CSARGGTENTGELFF TGCAGCGCCAGAGGTGGGACGGAGAACACCGGGGAGCTGTTTTTT
TRBJ2-7 - TRBV10-3 - CAISRQQEAYEQYF TGTGCCATCAGTCGCCAGCAAGAAGCATACGAGCAGTACTTC
TRBJ2-7 many TRBV6-5 TRBD1 CASSYGTGYEQYF TGTGCCAGCAGTTACGGGACAGGGTACGAGCAGTACTTC
TRBJ2-1 many TRBV29-1 TRBD1 CSTKTGNEQFF TGCAGCACCAAGACAGGGAATGAGCAGTTCTTC
TRBJ2-3 - TRBV3-1 - CASSPQANTDTQYF TGTGCCAGCAGCCCCCAGGCAAACACAGATACGCAGTATTTT
TRBJ1-6 - TRBV20-1 TRBD1 CSARDLLGGQGRSPLHF TGCAGTGCTAGAGATCTCCTGGGAGGACAGGGTCGATCACCCCTCCACTTT
TRBJ2-5 few TRBV5-1 - CATRGQETQYF TGCGCCACCCGGGGGCAAGAGACCCAGTACTTC
TRBJ1-1 - TRBV6-2/TRBV6-3 - CASSYRSQGVTEAFF TGTGCCAGCAGCTATCGTTCACAGGGTGTCACTGAAGCTTTCTTT
TRBJ1-2 many TRBV28 TRBD1 CASSPVDDRVVGYTF TGTGCCAGCAGCCCAGTGGACGACAGGGTGGTTGGCTACACCTTC
TRBJ2-5 few TRBV25-1 - CASGSAALWETQYF TGTGCCAGCGGGTCAGCGGCACTCTGGGAGACCCAGTACTTC
TRBJ1-1 many TRBV20-1 - CSARDRSTGSTEAFF TGCAGTGCTAGAGATCGAAGCACAGGGAGCACTGAAGCTTTCTTT
TRBJ1-4 many TRBV29-1 - CSVLTGEEEKLFF TGCAGCGTGCTGACAGGAGAAGAGGAAAAACTGTTTTTT
TRBJ2-1 - TRBV12-3/TRBV12-4 - CASRAQGSSYNEQFF TGTGCCAGCAGAGCACAGGGTAGCTCCTACAATGAGCAGTTCTTC
TRBJ2-1 - TRBV6-2/TRBV6-3 - CASRILRGEQFF TGTGCCAGCAGAATCCTCAGAGGTGAGCAGTTCTTC
TRBJ2-3 few TRBV5-1 TRBD1 CASSSTGGITDTQYF TGCGCCAGCAGCTCGACAGGGGGGATCACAGATACGCAGTATTTT
TRBJ1-5 - TRBV6-6 TRBD1 CASSTPRQGANIQPQHF TGTGCCAGCAGCACCCCCAGACAGGGGGCAAACATTCAGCCCCAGCATTTT
TRBJ1-2 many TRBV20-1 TRBD1 CSARETGFAYGYTF TGCAGTGCTAGGGAGACAGGGTTCGCCTATGGCTACACCTTC
TRBJ1-1 - TRBV7-9 - CASSPRTKRGAFF TGTGCCAGCAGCCCGAGGACGAAAAGGGGGGCTTTCTTT
TRBJ1-4 many TRBV6-1 - CAITGTAREKLFF TGTGCCATTACCGGGACCGCGCGGGAAAAACTGTTTTTT
TRBJ1-2 many TRBV6-2/TRBV6-3 - CASSYAGSYGYTF TGTGCCAGCAGTTACGCAGGGAGCTATGGCTACACCTTC
TRBJ1-1 - TRBV15 - CATSRDPGGYTEAFF TGTGCCACCAGCAGAGATCCCGGCGGCTACACTGAAGCTTTCTTT
TRBJ1-4 many TRBV7-9 TRBD1 CASSGRQGAYEKLFF TGTGCCAGCAGCGGGCGACAGGGGGCCTATGAAAAACTGTTTTTT
TRBJ1-1 - TRBV12-3/TRBV12-4 - CASSLGHQNTEAFF TGTGCCAGCAGTTTAGGACACCAGAACACTGAAGCTTTCTTT
TRBJ1-4 many TRBV12-3/TRBV12-4 - CASRLDVGGAEKLFF TGTGCCAGCCGGCTCGATGTGGGCGGTGCTGAAAAACTGTTTTTT
TRBJ2-5 many TRBV7-9 - CASSLLQGGQETQYF TGTGCCAGCAGCCTACTACAGGGTGGGCAAGAGACCCAGTACTTC
TRBJ1-2 many TRBV28 - CASLNRVTNYGYTF TGTGCCAGCCTCAACAGGGTGACTAACTATGGCTACACCTTC
TRBJ1-1 many TRBV6-6 TRBD1 CASIPLGQGSAEAFF TGTGCCAGCATTCCCCTCGGACAGGGGTCCGCTGAAGCTTTCTTT
TRBJ2-4 many TRBV29-1 - CSVRRDNLAKNIQYF TGCAGCGTTCGTCGGGACAACCTAGCCAAAAACATTCAGTACTTC
TRBJ2-2 many TRBV7-9 TRBD1 CASRKSRTGGLNTGELFF TGTGCCAGTCGTAAGAGCCGGACAGGGGGCCTGAACACCGGGGAGCTGTTTTTT
TRBJ2-2 many TRBV19 - CASSTIGGTNTGELFF TGTGCCAGTAGTACTATTGGGGGGACGAACACCGGGGAGCTGTTTTTT
TRBJ2-2 few TRBV2 - CASRAAWRELFF TGTGCCAGCAGGGCGGCCTGGCGGGAGCTGTTTTTT
TRBJ1-5 - TRBV20-1 - CSAISYSNQPQHF TGCAGTGCCATCTCATATAGCAATCAGCCCCAGCATTTT
TRBJ2-5 many TRBV6-4 TRBD2 CASSDSASGGQETQYF TGTGCCAGCAGTGACTCGGCTAGCGGGGGGCAAGAGACCCAGTACTTC
TRBJ2-5 many TRBV20-1 - CSARDLFGRETQYF TGCAGTGCTAGAGATCTCTTTGGCAGAGAGACCCAGTACTTC